Following are 11 T cell receptor beta chains from one sample sequenced in a study of cytomegalovirus exposure and HLA in healthy donors (dated by TCRdb to the late 2010s). Libraries were built with the immunoSEQ multiplex PCR assay. The multiplex PCR relied on a mix of 60 forward primers for TCR Vbeta segments and 13 reverse primers for TCR Jbeta segments. The clones in this table, taken by TCRdb from immuneACCESS, are in-frame only. Not every clone is retained; where verified, under half of the shortfall comes from an unresolved V gene, and the cause of the rest is unknown. This sample has around 150,000 clones in its table, and roughly three quarters of those were observed once. Roughly 3.6% of the sample rests with the top ten. Sequenced sample: PBMCs. These receptor sequences come from a human donor in good health.

The chain joins TRBV12-5 to TRBJ2-5, with unresolved D. V lost 5 bases and J 5 bases, leaving 6 bases between the germline ends. The CDR3 totals 11 residues. Germline CDR1 is LGHNT and CDR2 is FRNRAP. The CDR3 DNA sequence: TGTGCTAGTGGTCAACGGGAGACCCAGTACTTC. It translates to CASGQRETQYF.

The V call is TRBV28, the J call TRBJ2-2; a possible D gene is TRBD1 (5 bases). Germline V gene lookup returns CDR1 MDHEN and CDR2 SYDVKM. V shed 3 bases and J shed 0 bases, with 8 bases lying between them. The length of the CDR3 is 15 residues. The DNA for the CDR3 is TGTGCCAGCAGTTTGGACACACCGAACACCGGGGAGCTGTTTTTT. Encoded protein: CASSLDTPNTGELFF. Looking up the rest from reference TRBV28 and TRBJ2-2 gives the full variable domain: DVKVTQSSRYLVKRTGEKVFLECVQDMDHENMFWYRQDPGLGLRLIYFSYDVKMKEKGDIPEGYSVSREKKERFSLILESASTNQTSMYLCASSLDTPNTGELFFGEGSRLTVL.

This chain uses TRBV18 with TRBJ1-1; D uncertain. Looked up from germline, CDR1 is KGHSH and CDR2 is LQKENI. The CDR3 is made up of 12 amino acids. The V end lost 3 bases, the J end lost 5 bases, and 7 bases lay between the germline ends. The CDR3 spells CASSPSSTEAFF. The CDR3, as DNA: TGTGCCAGCTCACCTTCTTCGACTGAAGCTTTCTTT.

The rearrangement links TRBV7-9 to TRBJ1-2, with 7 nucleotides matching TRBD1. With 5 bases clipped from V and 2 bases from J, the junction kept 14 bases outside the gene matches. CDR3 size: 17 residues. CDR1 and CDR2 from the germline V gene are SEHNR and FQNEAQ (reference sequence). CDR3 in DNA: TGTGCCAGCAGCACCATTCTCCGAGCAGGGGGGAACTATGGCTACACCTTC. Translated, it gives CASSTILRAGGNYGYTF.

Comment on this clone: Sequence at one end of the junction differs from germline and may be a read error. The chain has TRBV6-5 and TRBJ1-2; 8 bases agree with TRBD1. The CDR3 extends over 15 amino acids. CDR1 and CDR2 (germline): MNHEY, SVGAGI. The CDR3: CASSYSRTGFYGYIF. The CDR3 DNA reads TGTGCCAGCAGTTACTCAAGGACAGGGTTCTATGGCTACATCTTC.

This rearrangement joins TRBV7-6 to TRBJ1-6; a weak D match, TRBD1 (5 bases). The CDR3 has 14 amino acids. Germline-derived CDR1 and CDR2 are SGHVS and FNYEAQ. V gave up 0 bases and J gave up 6 bases, with 6 bases separating them. CDR3 in amino acids: CASSLAGGNSPLHF. The CDR3 coding sequence is TGTGCCAGCAGCTTAGCGGGGGGTAATTCACCCCTCCACTTT.

In this sample, this clone turned up once. This chain connects TRBV23-1 to TRBJ2-2, with D possibly being TRBD1 (6 bases). TRBV23-1 is reported as an ORF; its role is uncertain. Trimming cost V 2 bases and J 4 bases, with 20 bases left between them. CDR3 length equals 18 residues. Written as DNA, the CDR3 is TGCGCCAGCAGTCAACCGACCGGGACATCTGATAGCACCGGGGAGCTGTTTTTT. Its protein is CASSQPTGTSDSTGELFF.

The rearrangement links TRBV5-1 to TRBJ2-7; no firm D call. The ends were cut back, 4 bases at V and 4 bases at J, with 18 bases in the middle. The V gene's germline CDR1 is SGHRS and CDR2 YFSETQ. The CDR3 has 15 residues. Here the CDR3 reads CASSPVSPNSYEQYF. The CDR3 coding sequence is TGCGCCAGCAGCCCCGTGAGTCCTAACTCTTACGAGCAGTACTTC.

The DNA of the CDR3 is TGCGCCAGCAGTCGGGTAGCGAACACCGGGGAGCTGTTTTTT. Translated, it gives CASSRVANTGELFF. This chain uses TRBV10-2 with TRBJ2-2; no definite D call. The CDR3 sequence is 14 residues long. Germline lookup yields CDR1 WSHSY and CDR2 SAAADI. The ends were cut back, 5 bases at V and 0 bases at J, with 7 bases in the middle.

The chain uses TRBV6-5 and TRBJ2-7, with 7 bases that match TRBD2. J was trimmed by 0 bases and V by 4 bases; bases with no gene match: 9. The CDR3 sequence is 16 residues long. CDR1 and CDR2 from the germline V gene are MNHEY and SVGAGI. The CDR3 spells CASSSPREGSSYEQYF. CDR3 sequence (DNA): TGTGCCAGCAGTTCTCCCAGGGAGGGATCCTCCTACGAGCAGTACTTC.

The chain recombines TRBV28 with TRBJ1-1; D unclear. In germline, CDR1 is MDHEN, CDR2 SYDVKM. The CDR3 length is 13 residues. V dropped 5 bases and J dropped 1 base, with 8 bases sitting between them. In DNA, the CDR3 is TGTGCCAGCAGTACACAACCGAACACTGAAGCTTTCTTT. Translation: CASSTQPNTEAFF.